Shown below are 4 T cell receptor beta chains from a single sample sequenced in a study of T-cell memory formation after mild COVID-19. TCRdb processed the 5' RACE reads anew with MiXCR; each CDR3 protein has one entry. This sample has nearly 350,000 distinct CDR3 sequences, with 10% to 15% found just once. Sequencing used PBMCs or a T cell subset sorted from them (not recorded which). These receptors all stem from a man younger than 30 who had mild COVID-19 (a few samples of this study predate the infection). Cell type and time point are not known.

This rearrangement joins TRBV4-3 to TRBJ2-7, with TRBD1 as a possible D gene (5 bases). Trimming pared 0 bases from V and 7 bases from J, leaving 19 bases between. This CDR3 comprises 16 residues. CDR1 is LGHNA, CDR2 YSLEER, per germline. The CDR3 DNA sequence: TGCGCCAGCAGCCAAGAGGGGCGGCAGGGTGGCCTGGAGCAGTACTTC. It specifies CASSQEGRQGGLEQYF.

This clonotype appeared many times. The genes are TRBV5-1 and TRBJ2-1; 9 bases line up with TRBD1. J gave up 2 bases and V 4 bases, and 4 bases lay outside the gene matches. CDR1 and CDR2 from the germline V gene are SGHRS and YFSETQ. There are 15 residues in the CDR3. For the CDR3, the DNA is TGCGCCAGCAGCCTAGGGACAGGGACCTACAATGAGCAGTTCTTC. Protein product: CASSLGTGTYNEQFF.

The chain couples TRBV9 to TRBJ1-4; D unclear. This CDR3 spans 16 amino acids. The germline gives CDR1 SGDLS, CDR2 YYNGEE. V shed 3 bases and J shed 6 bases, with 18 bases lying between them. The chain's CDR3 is CASSETSGSMYEKLFF. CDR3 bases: TGTGCCAGCAGCGAAACTTCCGGCTCGATGTATGAAAAACTGTTTTTT. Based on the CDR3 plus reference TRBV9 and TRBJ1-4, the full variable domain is DSGVTQTPKHLITATGQRVTLRCSPRSGDLSVYWYQQSLDQGLQFLIQYYNGEERAKGNILERFSAQQFPDLHSELNLSSLELGDSALYFCASSETSGSMYEKLFFGSGTQLSVL.

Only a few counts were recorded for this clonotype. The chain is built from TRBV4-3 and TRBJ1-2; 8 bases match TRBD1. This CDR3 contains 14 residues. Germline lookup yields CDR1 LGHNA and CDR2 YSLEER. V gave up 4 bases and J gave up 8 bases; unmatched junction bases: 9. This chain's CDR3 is CASSRSDRGGGYTF. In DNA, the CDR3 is TGCGCCAGCAGCCGGAGCGACAGGGGCGGGGGCTACACCTTC.